This is a list of T cell receptor beta chains from one sample in a study of blood T cell repertoires in COVID-19. The data were produced by immunoSEQ multiplex PCR, yet TCRdb's version contains in-frame clones alone and is incomplete. The table includes hundreds of thousands of clones, 70% to 90% detected once. Material for sequencing was peripheral blood. The receptors shown here come from a young man with active or convalescent COVID-19. Each CDR3 is given with its conserved first and last residue. A D gene is named only where the DNA matches it firmly. A clone size is listed for some rows: how often the clone was seen (once, few, many), or a class if it is expanded.

J gene: TRBJ2-6; V gene: TRBV5-8; D gene: .; clone size: .; CDR3 protein: CASSLAPHHGAGANVLTF
J gene: TRBJ2-3; V gene: TRBV2; D gene: TRBD2; clone size: once; CDR3 protein: CASSEVSGGTRQYF
J gene: TRBJ2-7; V gene: TRBV11-2; D gene: .; clone size: .; CDR3 protein: CASSVNREGWEQYF
J gene: TRBJ1-4; V gene: TRBV12-3/TRBV12-4; D gene: .; clone size: .; CDR3 protein: CASSLAAGSPDF
J gene: TRBJ2-1; V gene: TRBV5-6; D gene: .; clone size: .; CDR3 protein: CASSPGTFQHYNEQFF
J gene: TRBJ2-3; V gene: TRBV11-2; D gene: .; clone size: .; CDR3 protein: CASRKTDSHNTQYF
J gene: TRBJ2-1; V gene: TRBV11-2; D gene: .; clone size: .; CDR3 protein: CASRGLGGSYNEQFF
J gene: TRBJ1-4; V gene: TRBV6-2/TRBV6-3; D gene: TRBD1; clone size: .; CDR3 protein: CASSRGQGNEKLFF
J gene: TRBJ2-7; V gene: TRBV6-5; D gene: TRBD1; clone size: once; CDR3 protein: CASRRDRVSNEQYF
J gene: TRBJ1-6; V gene: TRBV7-8; D gene: .; clone size: .; CDR3 protein: CASSLSFVTGNSPLHF
J gene: TRBJ1-1; V gene: TRBV7-2; D gene: TRBD1; clone size: .; CDR3 protein: CASSLTGGLNTEAFF
J gene: TRBJ2-2; V gene: TRBV15; D gene: .; clone size: .; CDR3 protein: CATSRDLATGELFF
J gene: TRBJ2-2; V gene: TRBV10-2; D gene: TRBD1; clone size: .; CDR3 protein: CASSEWTGLSTGELFF
J gene: TRBJ1-4; V gene: TRBV18; D gene: TRBD1; clone size: few; CDR3 protein: CASSPWTGTNEKLFF
J gene: TRBJ1-2; V gene: TRBV6-5; D gene: .; clone size: .; CDR3 protein: CATYGVVGEVDGYTF
J gene: TRBJ1-2; V gene: TRBV5-6; D gene: TRBD1; clone size: .; CDR3 protein: CASLRTGRYGYTF
J gene: TRBJ1-4; V gene: TRBV6-5; D gene: TRBD1; clone size: .; CDR3 protein: CASSETGAEKLFF
J gene: TRBJ1-5; V gene: TRBV9; D gene: TRBD1; clone size: .; CDR3 protein: CASSGQGGQPQHF
J gene: TRBJ2-7; V gene: TRBV2; D gene: TRBD1; clone size: .; CDR3 protein: CASSDTGGEQYF
J gene: TRBJ1-2; V gene: TRBV25-1; D gene: .; clone size: .; CDR3 protein: CASSEYGRDYGYTF
J gene: TRBJ1-5; V gene: TRBV19; D gene: TRBD1; clone size: .; CDR3 protein: CASSPIQGYSNQPQHF
J gene: TRBJ2-3; V gene: TRBV4-1; D gene: .; clone size: .; CDR3 protein: CASSQTGTDTQYF
J gene: TRBJ1-3; V gene: TRBV7-2; D gene: .; clone size: .; CDR3 protein: CASSLKGSGNTIYF
J gene: TRBJ2-2; V gene: TRBV19; D gene: TRBD1; clone size: .; CDR3 protein: CATEGRGQVNTGELFF
J gene: TRBJ1-6; V gene: TRBV5-1; D gene: TRBD1; clone size: once; CDR3 protein: CASSISGTGPGYNSPLHF
J gene: TRBJ2-2; V gene: TRBV7-2; D gene: .; clone size: few; CDR3 protein: CASSPGLTTGELFF